Shown below are 6 T cell receptor beta chains from a single sample sequenced in a study of blood T cell repertoires in COVID-19. TCRdb keeps only in-frame clones here, not all; method: immunoSEQ multiplex PCR. Found here are about 11,000 clones, over 75% of them singletons; the top ten hold approximately 4.6%. The specimen sequenced was peripheral blood. These receptor sequences come from a human donor in a cohort sampled during active COVID-19.

This sequence joins TRBV7-2 and TRBJ2-7, with D possibly being TRBD2 (7 bases). Germline values: CDR1 SGHTA, CDR2 FQGNSA. The CDR3 has 14 residues. V lost 3 bases, J lost 4 bases, and 13 bases lay in between. The DNA for the CDR3 is TGTGCCAGCAGCTTGGGAAGGGGGGGGTACGAGCAGTACTTC. As protein: CASSLGRGGYEQYF.

The V and J genes are TRBV4-1 and TRBJ1-2; D is ambiguous. The CDR3 extends over 15 amino acids. Per germline, CDR1 MGHRA and CDR2 YSYEKL. V lost 0 bases to trimming and J lost 0 bases, with 8 bases between them. CDR3 nucleotides: TGCGCCAGCAGCCAAGAGGAGGGTCCTAACTATGGCTACACCTTC. Protein product: CASSQEEGPNYGYTF.

The genes are TRBV2 and TRBJ2-5; TRBD1 matches at 9 bases. With V trimmed by 8 bases and J by 5 bases, 9 bases remained unmatched. The CDR3 totals 14 residues. Per the germline V gene, CDR1 is SNHLY and CDR2 is FYNNEI. This chain's CDR3 is CASAQDRGGETQYF. Here the CDR3 DNA reads TGTGCCAGCGCGCAGGACAGGGGAGGGGAGACCCAGTACTTC.

This clone has more than one count but fewer than ten. This sequence joins TRBV19 and TRBJ2-1; TRBD2 might be the D (6 bases). In germline, CDR1 is LNHDA, CDR2 SQIVND (reference sequence). This CDR3 has 10 amino acids. Here the CDR3 reads CASGGNEQFF. In nucleotides, the CDR3 is TGTGCGAGTGGAGGGAATGAGCAGTTCTTC.

This chain uses TRBV6-2 or TRBV6-3 with TRBJ2-7, with 7 bases matching TRBD1. V lost 5 bases to trimming and J lost 4 bases; unmatched junction nucleotides: 11. Germline V lookup: CDR1 MNHEY, CDR2 SVGEGT. The CDR3 consists of 15 residues. This chain's CDR3 is CASSDRVGVRYEQYF. The CDR3 DNA is TGTGCCAGCAGTGACAGGGTCGGAGTTAGGTACGAGCAGTACTTC.

The J gene is TRBJ2-3, the V gene TRBV5-4; TRBD1 agrees at 9 bases. Germline V gene data show CDR1 as SGHNT and CDR2 as YYREEE (reference sequence). V gave up 4 bases and J gave up 1 base; unmatched junction bases: 16. The CDR3 consists of 19 residues. In DNA, the CDR3 is TGTGCCAGCAGCAATAAACTTACCTCGACAGGGGGACGCACAGATACGCAGTATTTT. This gives the protein CASSNKLTSTGGRTDTQYF.